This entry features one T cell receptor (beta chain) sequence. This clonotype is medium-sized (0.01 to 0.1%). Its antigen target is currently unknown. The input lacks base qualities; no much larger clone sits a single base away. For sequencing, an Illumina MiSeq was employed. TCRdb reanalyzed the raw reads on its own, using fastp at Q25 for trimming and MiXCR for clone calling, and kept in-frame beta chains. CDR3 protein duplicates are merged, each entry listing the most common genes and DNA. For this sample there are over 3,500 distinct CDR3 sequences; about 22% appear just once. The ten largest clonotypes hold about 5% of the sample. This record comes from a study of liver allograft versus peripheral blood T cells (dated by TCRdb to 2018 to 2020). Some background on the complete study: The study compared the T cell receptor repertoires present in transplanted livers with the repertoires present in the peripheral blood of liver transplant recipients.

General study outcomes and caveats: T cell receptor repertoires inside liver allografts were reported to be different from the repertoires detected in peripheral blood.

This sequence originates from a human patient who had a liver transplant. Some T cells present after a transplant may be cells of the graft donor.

This receptor carries the CDR3 CASSYDPTGGLFF. The nucleotide sequence reads as follows: TGTGCCAGCAGTTACGACCCGACAGGGGGACTGTTTTTT. The chain links TRBV12-3 or TRBV12-4 with TRBJ1-4, with 9 junctional bases fitting TRBD1. CDR3 length: 13 amino acids, cysteine to phenylalanine. The kept DNA is CDR3 alone, 39 bases in frame from the first base. Ends trimmed: V by 4 bases, J by 13 bases; bases unmatched to a gene: 7.